This T cell receptor (beta chain) is from a study of T cell responses to AZD1222 COVID-19 vaccine. Across the study: The study pooled second doses at about 4 or about 12 weeks.

Study-wide points: Females made up more of the donors, who were largely white British, and clonal diversity may have come out too low. Vaccine-associated CD4 TCRs ranged over spike, dominating at 160-218 and 743-854. Breadth and depth of Spike-specific TCRs rose after two AZD1222 doses.

As to this clone: Its antigen remains unidentified.

This CDR3 is built from 15 residues. Looked up from germline, CDR1 is SGHRS and CDR2 is YFSETQ. V was clipped by 4 bases and J by 3 bases; unmatched bases: 8. This table comes from immunoSEQ multiplex PCR, and its TCRdb copy is limited to in-frame clones, with some not included. This table holds 75,000 to 100,000 clones, 80% to 90% found once. V and J are TRBV5-1 and TRBJ2-7, with 9 nucleotides matching TRBD1. This sequence was found in an adult in good health. Sequencing used peripheral blood, obtained on day 0 of AZD1222 vaccination. CDR3 amino acids: CASSEGTGPGYEQYF. In nucleotides, the CDR3 is TGCGCCAGCAGCGAAGGGACAGGGCCAGGCTACGAGCAGTACTTC.